Listed below are T cell receptor beta chains from one sample, sequenced in a study of post-analysis software for immune sequencing data. TCRdb independently ran MiXCR on the PCR reads; one entry per CDR3 protein. The repertoire holds approximately 630,000 distinct CDR3 sequences, 59% seen once, with about 11% in the top ten. The material sequenced was blood. The receptors were gathered from a girl aged 2-10 years with multiple sclerosis. CDR3s include the opening cysteine and the closing phenylalanine or tryptophan. D genes are given only for firm matches. A clone size is listed for some rows: how often the clone was seen (once, few, many), or a class if it is expanded.

size: -; J: TRBJ2-3; V: TRBV28; D: -; DNA: TGTGCCAGCAGTTTTTCCGGCTACCCAGATACGCAGTATTTT; CDR3: CASSFSGYPDTQYF
size: few; J: TRBJ2-7; V: TRBV6-5; D: -; DNA: TGTGCCAGCAGTTATGGTGGAAGAGGGTACGAGCAGTACTTC; CDR3: CASSYGGRGYEQYF
size: few; J: TRBJ2-5; V: TRBV12-3/TRBV12-4; D: -; DNA: TGTGCCAGCAGTCCCTCCCGTTCCCCGTACCAAGAGACCCAGTACTTC; CDR3: CASSPSRSPYQETQYF
size: many; J: TRBJ2-1; V: TRBV29-1; D: -; DNA: TGCAGCGTAGGGGGAAATGAGCAGTTCTTC; CDR3: CSVGGNEQFF
size: few; J: TRBJ2-5; V: TRBV3-1; D: TRBD2; DNA: TGTGCCAGCAGCCAGGGACTAGGGGGCCAAGAGACCCAGTACTTC; CDR3: CASSQGLGGQETQYF
size: -; J: TRBJ2-7; V: TRBV5-6; D: -; DNA: TGTGCCAGCAGCTTGTGGCGAAGACAGACCTACGAGCAGTACTTC; CDR3: CASSLWRRQTYEQYF
size: few; J: TRBJ2-1; V: TRBV20-1; D: -; DNA: TGCAGTGCTAGGCTGTTGACCTACAATGAGCAGTTCTTC; CDR3: CSARLLTYNEQFF
size: once; J: TRBJ2-5; V: TRBV7-9; D: -; DNA: TGTGCCAGCAGCTTGTTCTTAGCCGCAGAGACCCAGTACTTC; CDR3: CASSLFLAAETQYF
size: -; J: TRBJ2-1; V: TRBV7-6; D: -; DNA: TGTGCCAGCAGCTTATTCGCGGGACAGCCTTACAATGAGCAGTTCTTC; CDR3: CASSLFAGQPYNEQFF
size: -; J: TRBJ2-5; V: TRBV29-1; D: -; DNA: TGCAGCGTTGATTTACAGGGCAGAGAGACCCAGTACTTC; CDR3: CSVDLQGRETQYF
size: once; J: TRBJ2-3; V: TRBV29-1; D: -; DNA: TGCAGCGTTGAAGACGTGAGGTCTACCACAGATACGCAGTATTTT; CDR3: CSVEDVRSTTDTQYF
size: once; J: TRBJ1-3; V: TRBV23-1; D: -; DNA: TGCGCCAGCGGTCCCCTCCAGGGCTCTGGAAACACCATATATTTT; CDR3: CASGPLQGSGNTIYF
size: -; J: TRBJ1-5; V: TRBV5-1; D: -; DNA: TGCGCCAGCAGCTGGGAGGGGTATAGCAATCAGCCCCAGCATTTT; CDR3: CASSWEGYSNQPQHF
size: -; J: TRBJ1-5; V: TRBV5-4; D: -; DNA: TGTGCCAGCAGCCCGGACCCAAGCGGGCAGCCCCAGCATTTT; CDR3: CASSPDPSGQPQHF
size: -; J: TRBJ1-3; V: TRBV6-1; D: -; DNA: TGTGCCAGCAGGCCCCGGGGGACTGGAAACACCATATATTTT; CDR3: CASRPRGTGNTIYF
size: few; J: TRBJ1-6; V: TRBV10-1; D: -; DNA: TGCGCCAGCAGTGAGTCGGCGTTTTCGTCTAATTCACCCCTCCACTTT; CDR3: CASSESAFSSNSPLHF
size: -; J: TRBJ2-5; V: TRBV10-1; D: -; DNA: TGCGCCAGCAGTGAAACCAAAACGGCACAGGAGACCCAGTACTTC; CDR3: CASSETKTAQETQYF
size: few; J: TRBJ2-3; V: TRBV29-1; D: -; DNA: TGCAGCGTATACCACAGGGCTACTAGCACAGATACGCAGTATTTT; CDR3: CSVYHRATSTDTQYF
size: -; J: TRBJ1-2; V: TRBV2; D: TRBD1; DNA: TGTGCCACGCTGGAGGGGGCGCAATCAGGTGGCTACACCTTC; CDR3: CATLEGAQSGGYTF
size: -; J: TRBJ2-7; V: TRBV12-3/TRBV12-4; D: TRBD2; DNA: TGTGCCAGCACCACTAGCGTGAGTACCTACGAGCAGTACTTC; CDR3: CASTTSVSTYEQYF
size: -; J: TRBJ2-3; V: TRBV2; D: -; DNA: TGTGCCAGCAGTGAATTGGGCAGCACAGATACGCAGTATTTT; CDR3: CASSELGSTDTQYF
size: -; J: TRBJ2-7; V: TRBV10-2; D: -; DNA: TGCGCCAGCAGTGCGGTTAACTCCTACGAGCAGTACTTC; CDR3: CASSAVNSYEQYF
size: few; J: TRBJ2-3; V: TRBV28; D: -; DNA: TGTGCCAGCAGACTTTACAGGGGACTACCCACAGATACGCAGTATTTT; CDR3: CASRLYRGLPTDTQYF
size: few; J: TRBJ2-1; V: TRBV24-1; D: TRBD1; DNA: TGTGCCACCAGTGTACTTCGGCAGGGGGCACACAATGAGCAGTTCTTC; CDR3: CATSVLRQGAHNEQFF
size: -; J: TRBJ1-2; V: TRBV18; D: TRBD1; DNA: TGTGCCAGCTCACTCGGACAGGGGGAAACCCGGCAGCGGGGCTACACCTTC; CDR3: CASSLGQGETRQRGYTF
size: -; J: TRBJ2-7; V: TRBV7-9; D: -; DNA: TGTGCCAGCAGCCGTTCCGGGACACCGTACGAGCAGTACTTC; CDR3: CASSRSGTPYEQYF
size: -; J: TRBJ2-1; V: TRBV20-1; D: TRBD1; DNA: TGCAGTGCTAGCTATCCCCAGGGGGACAGGGGGAGAAATGAGCAGTTCTTC; CDR3: CSASYPQGDRGRNEQFF
size: -; J: TRBJ2-7; V: TRBV11-2; D: TRBD1; DNA: TGTGCCAGCAGCATAACCCGGGACAGGGGGCCCAACGAGCAGTACTTC; CDR3: CASSITRDRGPNEQYF
size: -; J: TRBJ2-7; V: TRBV20-1; D: TRBD2; DNA: TGCAGTGCGGCACCTCTAACTAGCGGACGTTACTACGAGCAGTACTTC; CDR3: CSAAPLTSGRYYEQYF
size: -; J: TRBJ2-1; V: TRBV19; D: -; DNA: TGTGCCAGTAGTATCTACCACCTAACAGGGAGTGAGCAGTTCTTC; CDR3: CASSIYHLTGSEQFF
size: -; J: TRBJ1-1; V: TRBV29-1; D: -; DNA: TGCAGCGCTAAATTGGGATTGATGAACACTGAAGCTTTCTTT; CDR3: CSAKLGLMNTEAFF
size: -; J: TRBJ2-6; V: TRBV9; D: -; DNA: TGTGCCAGCTCCCCCGGCGGAGAGCCTGGGGCCAACGTCCTGACTTTC; CDR3: CASSPGGEPGANVLTF
size: -; J: TRBJ1-2; V: TRBV12-3/TRBV12-4; D: TRBD1; DNA: TGTGCCAGCAGTGATATACAAATGGACAGGAGTGGCTACACCTTC; CDR3: CASSDIQMDRSGYTF
size: once; J: TRBJ2-1; V: TRBV5-1; D: -; DNA: TGCGCCAGCAGCTTTTCCGATGTCAATGAGCAGTTCTTC; CDR3: CASSFSDVNEQFF
size: few; J: TRBJ1-2; V: TRBV10-3; D: -; DNA: TGTGCCATCAGTGTAGAGGGCCGTGGCTACACCTTC; CDR3: CAISVEGRGYTF
size: -; J: TRBJ2-1; V: TRBV3-1; D: TRBD2; DNA: TGTGCCAGCAGCCGGTTATCAGCGGGAGGCCCCAATGAGCAGTTCTTC; CDR3: CASSRLSAGGPNEQFF
size: -; J: TRBJ1-5; V: TRBV20-1; D: TRBD1; DNA: TGCAGTGCTAGAAGGTACGTCGGGACAGGGCATGAGAACAATCAGCCCCAGCATTTT; CDR3: CSARRYVGTGHENNQPQHF
size: few; J: TRBJ2-7; V: TRBV7-8; D: TRBD2; DNA: TGTGCCAGCAGCTTTTGGACTAGCGCGAACGAGCAGTACTTC; CDR3: CASSFWTSANEQYF
size: -; J: TRBJ1-2; V: TRBV12-3/TRBV12-4; D: TRBD1; DNA: TGTGCCAGCAGTGACAGGGGGCGCGGCTATGGCTACACCTTC; CDR3: CASSDRGRGYGYTF
size: -; J: TRBJ2-5; V: TRBV10-2; D: TRBD1; DNA: TGCGCCAGCAGTGGTCCCATTTTGGCAGGGGGCGAGGAGACCCAGTACTTC; CDR3: CASSGPILAGGEETQYF
size: -; J: TRBJ2-7; V: TRBV7-9; D: TRBD2; DNA: TGTGCCAGCAGCTCGACTAGCGGCCTTGGATTCGAGCAGTACTTC; CDR3: CASSSTSGLGFEQYF
size: few; J: TRBJ2-4; V: TRBV7-9; D: -; DNA: TGTGCCAGCAGCTCCCAGGGTACCAAAAACATTCAGTACTTC; CDR3: CASSSQGTKNIQYF
size: few; J: TRBJ2-7; V: TRBV29-1; D: TRBD1; DNA: TGCAGCGTTTGGACAGGGGGCCACGAGCAGTACTTC; CDR3: CSVWTGGHEQYF
size: -; J: TRBJ1-1; V: TRBV12-3/TRBV12-4; D: TRBD1; DNA: TGTGCCAGCAGAACCGGGACAGGGGGCACTGAAGCTTTCTTT; CDR3: CASRTGTGGTEAFF
size: -; J: TRBJ2-3; V: TRBV29-1; D: -; DNA: TGCAGCGTTGAGTCCAGGGATGGGACAGATACGCAGTATTTT; CDR3: CSVESRDGTDTQYF
size: -; J: TRBJ2-4; V: TRBV5-1; D: TRBD1; DNA: TGCGCCAGCAGCATGACAGGGGGTACCGACAATGAGCAGTACTTC; CDR3: CASSMTGGTDNEQYF
size: -; J: TRBJ2-5; V: TRBV29-1; D: -; DNA: TGCAGCGTAGGAAAAGGGATGGTATACCAAGAGACCCAGTACTTC; CDR3: CSVGKGMVYQETQYF
size: few; J: TRBJ1-4; V: TRBV5-1; D: TRBD1; DNA: TGCGCCAGCAGCTGGACAGGGGAGAATGAAAAACTGTTTTTT; CDR3: CASSWTGENEKLFF
size: -; J: TRBJ2-3; V: TRBV14; D: -; DNA: TGTGCCAGCAGCCCGGATTTCGGCGGCTTCACAGATACGCAGTATTTT; CDR3: CASSPDFGGFTDTQYF
size: -; J: TRBJ2-3; V: TRBV20-1; D: -; DNA: TGCAGTGCTAGGGTTCCAGCTCTTCCACAAGATACGCAGTATTTT; CDR3: CSARVPALPQDTQYF
size: -; J: TRBJ2-3; V: TRBV30; D: TRBD2; DNA: TGTGCCTGTAGCGGGGGCCTCCACACAGATACGCAGTATTTT; CDR3: CACSGGLHTDTQYF
size: once; J: TRBJ1-1; V: TRBV5-1; D: -; DNA: TGCGCCAGCAGCTCGGGTCAGCGGCAGGGGAACACTGAAGCTTTCTTT; CDR3: CASSSGQRQGNTEAFF
size: -; J: TRBJ1-2; V: TRBV5-6; D: TRBD1; DNA: TGTGCCAGCAGCTCCTGGACAGGGGGCGCGCCCGGCTACACCTTC; CDR3: CASSSWTGGAPGYTF
size: -; J: TRBJ1-1; V: TRBV12-3/TRBV12-4; D: -; DNA: TGTGCCAGCAGCCGCGAGGGCCATAGGGCCACTGAAGCTTTCTTT; CDR3: CASSREGHRATEAFF
size: -; J: TRBJ2-1; V: TRBV7-2; D: -; DNA: TGTGCCAGCAGCTTCCCGTTGAGTACTGAGCAGTTCTTC; CDR3: CASSFPLSTEQFF
size: -; J: TRBJ2-3; V: TRBV4-1; D: TRBD2; DNA: TGCGCCAGCGTGGCGACTAGCGGGAGTGCAGATACGCAGTATTTT; CDR3: CASVATSGSADTQYF
size: few; J: TRBJ2-1; V: TRBV4-3; D: TRBD2; DNA: TGCGCCAGCAGCCAGGAGCGTCCAGCGGGGGCCTACAATGAGCAGTTCTTC; CDR3: CASSQERPAGAYNEQFF
size: -; J: TRBJ1-1; V: TRBV15; D: -; DNA: TGTGCCACCAGCAGTATGAACACTGAAGCTTTCTTT; CDR3: CATSSMNTEAFF
size: -; J: TRBJ2-1; V: TRBV28; D: -; DNA: TGTGCCAGCAGTTTGAGTGGGGGACCTTTATCCTACAATGGGCAGTTCTTC; CDR3: CASSLSGGPLSYNGQFF